These 2 T cell receptor beta chains came from one sample sequenced in a study of T cell responses to AZD1222 COVID-19 vaccine. Some clones are missing from TCRdb's copy, which holds only in-frame ones; the method was immunoSEQ multiplex PCR. The sample has about 80,000 clones; 87% are singletons. This specimen consisted of peripheral blood, obtained on day 0 of AZD1222 vaccination. The receptors were sampled from an adult in good health.

The genes are TRBV5-1 and TRBJ2-3, with D perhaps TRBD2 (5 bases). Germline V gives CDR1 SGHRS, CDR2 YFSETQ. The CDR3 loop spans 13 amino acids. V dropped 5 bases and J dropped 2 bases, with 9 bases sitting between them. CDR3 amino acids: CASRTGNTDTQYF. CDR3 sequence (DNA): TGCGCCAGCAGAACCGGGAACACAGATACGCAGTATTTT.

The V and J genes are TRBV4-1 and TRBJ2-2; 8 bases line up with TRBD1. V gave up 3 bases and J gave up 0 bases; unmatched junction bases: 6. CDR1 MGHRA and CDR2 YSYEKL come from the germline V gene. This CDR3 has 17 amino acids. CDR3 sequence (DNA): TGCGCCAGCAGCCACACCGGACAGGGTACGAACACCGGGGAGCTGTTTTTT. This gives the protein CASSHTGQGTNTGELFF.